Listed here is a single T cell receptor beta chain. The source of the sample is a study of blood T cell repertoires in COVID-19. Categorization into cohorts depended on clinical history that participants reported. Before being deemed recovered, Cohort 3 donors had two negative PCRs, clearance, or symptom resolution. The CDR3 runs to 13 residues. Germline assignment: CDR1 MDHEN and CDR2 SYDVKM. The V and J ends lost 10 bases and 6 bases, in that order; junction bases with no gene match: 11. Per the authors' pipeline: Amplification of reference gene primers was used by the study to estimate nucleated cell counts. Some clones are missing from TCRdb's copy, which holds only in-frame ones; the method was immunoSEQ multiplex PCR. That table supplies the V and J calls and clone size; D and trimming were determined from the DNA. The sample contains fewer than 300,000 clones, 80% to 95% of which appear only once.

Sequenced: PBMCs or T cells enriched from blood (not recorded which). V gene TRBV28 combines with J gene TRBJ1-2; 7 bases match TRBD1. The TCR originated in a woman aged 25-40 years who had recovered from COVID-19. CDR3 loop: CATAPGGWDGYTF. The CDR3 DNA follows: TGTGCCACCGCCCCAGGGGGATGGGATGGCTACACCTTC.